This T cell receptor beta chain comes out of a study of blood T cell repertoires in COVID-19. The wider study: The study drew acute and convalescent COVID-19 samples from the United States, Italy and Spain.

In its sample, this clone was seen once. Profiled with immunoSEQ multiplex PCR; TCRdb holds only in-frame clones, not every one. This table has 130,000 or so clones, around 83% appearing once. The germline CDR1 and CDR2 sequences are SGHRS and YFSETQ. V was clipped by 0 bases and J by 8 bases, with 15 bases between them. This CDR3 region has 15 residues. In terms of age and location, participants ranged from roughly 18 to 100 years and lived in about two dozen US areas. The sample taken for sequencing was PBMCs or T cells enriched from blood (not recorded which). V gene TRBV5-1 combines with J gene TRBJ2-1, with a tentative D call TRBD2 (6 bases). The clonotype originates from a man younger than 45 who had recovered from COVID-19. In DNA, the CDR3 is TGCGCCAGCAGCTTGGCGCTAGCGCCCGATGATGAGCAGTTCTTC. Amino acid sequence: CASSLALAPDDEQFF.